The T cell receptor beta chain described here comes from a study of response to subunit inactivated influenza vaccine. TCRdb independently ran MiXCR on the RT-PCR reads; one entry per CDR3 protein. The repertoire has about 500,000 distinct CDR3 sequences, approximately 15% of them found once; the top ten carry approximately 3%. This specimen consisted of CD4+ T cells sorted from PBMCs, obtained roughly 24 months after vaccination. The sequence derives from a man aged 50 to 75 who received an inactivated influenza vaccine.

CDR3 DNA: TGCAGCGCAACAGGGGCTGGAACTGAAGCTTTCTTT. Protein: CSATGAGTEAFF. The rearrangement links TRBV29-1 to TRBJ1-1; 7 nucleotides agree with TRBD1. The CDR3 consists of 12 residues. V was clipped by 7 bases and J by 5 bases; unmatched bases: 7. Germline CDR1 reads SQVTM; CDR2 reads ANQGSEA.